Following are 12 T cell receptor beta chains from one sample sequenced in a study of cytomegalovirus exposure and HLA in healthy donors. PCR used 60 Vbeta primers and 13 Jbeta primers. Method: immunoSEQ multiplex PCR; TCRdb's copy keeps in-frame clones and lacks some. The sample shows 100,000 to 150,000 clones, and 1.6% sits with its ten largest clones. The specimen was PBMCs. The receptors shown here come from a woman aged 40 to 55 in good health and CMV-seropositive.

The chain couples TRBV11-2 to TRBJ2-2; D may be TRBD2 (7 bases). This CDR3 is 16 amino acids long. Germline V gene data show CDR1 as SGHAT and CDR2 as FQNNGV. V was shortened by 3 bases and J by 1 base, with 12 bases between the two germline ends. This CDR3 is CASSFRGAWNTGELFF. CDR3 coding DNA: TGTGCCAGCAGCTTTCGGGGGGCTTGGAACACCGGGGAGCTGTTTTTT.

The chain recombines TRBV28 with TRBJ1-2, with D possibly matching TRBD1 (6 bases). Looked up from germline, CDR1 is MDHEN and CDR2 is SYDVKM. This CDR3 is 14 amino acids long. V lost 8 bases to trimming and J lost 3 bases, with 16 bases between them. This CDR3 is CASSPIRGDYGYTF. In DNA, the CDR3 is TGTGCCAGCTCCCCCATCAGGGGCGACTATGGCTACACCTTC.

The chain uses TRBV5-1 and TRBJ1-4; 8 bases agree with TRBD1. Per the germline V gene, CDR1 is SGHRS and CDR2 is YFSETQ. The CDR3 extends over 17 amino acids. The V segment lost 1 base and the J segment 3 bases; nucleotides outside the gene matches: 8. CDR3 nucleotides: TGCGCCAGCAGCTTGTCAGGGGGCACAGGGGCTAATGAAAAACTGTTTTTT. Its translation is CASSLSGGTGANEKLFF.

This chain links TRBV11-2 with TRBJ2-1; 9 bases match TRBD1. This CDR3 region has 16 residues. Germline-derived CDR1 and CDR2 are SGHAT and FQNNGV. V lost 5 bases, J lost 4 bases, and 9 bases stayed unmatched. The CDR3 bases are TGTGCCAGCAGCCTCCAGGACAGGGGCGATTACAATGAGCAGTTCTTC. Residues: CASSLQDRGDYNEQFF.

This chain joins TRBV28 and TRBJ2-5, with 9 nucleotides matching TRBD1. This CDR3 has 16 amino acids. V lost 4 bases to trimming and J lost 2 bases; unmatched junction nucleotides: 8. Germline CDR1 MDHEN, CDR2 SYDVKM. CDR3 sequence (DNA): TGTGCCAGCAGTTCCGGACAGGGGCGAGGACAAGAGACCCAGTACTTC. Translation: CASSSGQGRGQETQYF. Looking up the rest from reference TRBV28 and TRBJ2-5 gives the full variable domain: DVKVTQSSRYLVKRTGEKVFLECVQDMDHENMFWYRQDPGLGLRLIYFSYDVKMKEKGDIPEGYSVSREKKERFSLILESASTNQTSMYLCASSSGQGRGQETQYFGPGTRLLVL.

The chain joins TRBV5-1 to TRBJ2-3; maybe TRBD1 (6 bases). This CDR3 comprises 17 residues. Per germline, CDR1 SGHRS and CDR2 YFSETQ. With 2 bases removed from V and 2 bases from J, the gap between germline ends came to 18 bases. The CDR3 coding sequence is TGCGCCAGCAGCTTTATAACAGGGACCCCAAACACAGATACGCAGTATTTT. This codes for CASSFITGTPNTDTQYF.

The chain recombines TRBV4-2 with TRBJ2-7, with TRBD2 matching over 10 bases. This CDR3 has 15 residues. Germline V gene sequence: CDR1 LGHNA, CDR2 YNFKEQ. The J segment lost 3 bases and the V segment lost 0 bases, leaving 2 bases of the junction unmatched. CDR3 amino acids: CASSQELAGYYEQYF. As DNA, the CDR3 is TGTGCCAGCAGCCAAGAACTAGCGGGATACTACGAGCAGTACTTC.

As concerns this clone: This sample includes further DNA sequences coding for the same CDR3. The chain couples TRBV5-1 to TRBJ1-1, with D maybe TRBD1 (5 bases). The CDR3 length is 13 residues. Per germline, CDR1 SGHRS and CDR2 YFSETQ. The ends were cut back, 4 bases at V and 2 bases at J, with 9 bases in the middle. CDR3 loop: CASSLTANTEAFF. For the CDR3, the DNA is TGCGCCAGCAGCCTGACAGCTAACACTGAAGCTTTCTTT.

V is TRBV6-5 and J is TRBJ2-1, with TRBD2 matching over 8 bases. This CDR3 comprises 15 residues. The V gene end was trimmed by 4 bases and the J gene end by 0 bases; junction bases not matched to a gene: 2. CDR1 MNHEY and CDR2 SVGAGI come from the germline V gene. In DNA form, the CDR3 reads TGTGCCAGCAGTTTCAGCGGGAGCTCCTACAATGAGCAGTTCTTC. Encoded protein: CASSFSGSSYNEQFF.

The gene calls are TRBV27 and TRBJ2-7, with D tentatively TRBD1 (6 bases). In germline, CDR1 is MNHEY, CDR2 SMNVEV (reference sequence). The CDR3 loop spans 14 amino acids. V gave up 4 bases and J gave up 2 bases, with 12 bases separating them. The CDR3 loop is CASSYVRGAYEQYF. The CDR3 nucleotides read TGTGCCAGCAGTTACGTCAGGGGAGCCTACGAGCAGTACTTC.

This chain joins TRBV19 and TRBJ2-1, with 10 bases aligning to TRBD2. The CDR3 is 15 amino acids. The V gene's germline CDR1 is LNHDA and CDR2 SQIVND (reference sequence). J gave up 4 bases and V 3 bases, and 3 bases lay outside the gene matches. The CDR3 DNA reads as TGTGCCAGTAGTATTACTAGCGGGATATACAATGAGCAGTTCTTC. It codes for CASSITSGIYNEQFF.

This sequence joins TRBV5-1 and TRBJ1-3; D gene ambiguous. CDR3 length: 12 amino acids. The germline V gene has CDR1 SGHRS and CDR2 YFSETQ. The V end was cut by 0 bases, the J end by 8 bases, with 6 bases between. The CDR3 nucleotides are TGCGCCAGCAGCTTGGGATCGGACACCATATATTTT. Encoded protein: CASSLGSDTIYF.